A selection of T cell receptor beta chains follows, all from one sample in a study of T cells in Graves' hyperthyroidism and ophthalmopathy. Using its own MiXCR run on the multiplex PCR reads, TCRdb lists one record per CDR3 protein. This sample has some 440,000 distinct CDR3 sequences, with roughly 14% found just once. The sequencing sample was made of blood. The receptors were gathered from a woman younger than 35 with Graves' hyperthyroidism. The conserved cysteine and the conserved F or W are not part of the CDR3 here. The order of the fields is J gene, V gene, clone size, CDR3 protein. Clone size appears in some rows only: once, few, many, or a class for an expanded clone.

>TRBJ2-2|TRBV5-1|few
ASSLGGSTGELF
>TRBJ1-2|TRBV7-9|many
ASTLKAGSLDGYT
>TRBJ2-5|TRBV7-9|many
ASSSSSGGDEETQY
>TRBJ2-5|TRBV20-1|.
SATGASGGETQY
>TRBJ2-4|TRBV28|many
ASTTRGAVIQY
>TRBJ2-5|TRBV6-5|.
ASSYSSGGVTQETQY
>TRBJ2-5|TRBV29-1|few
SVGKGRSPGEETQY
>TRBJ1-1|TRBV24-1|few
ATRKGGEDTEAF
>TRBJ2-3|TRBV20-1|many
SARGTIPLVTDTQY
>TRBJ2-5|TRBV12-5|many
ASGLVIEQGYQETQY
>TRBJ2-5|TRBV2|few
ASSWTGEGQETQY
>TRBJ1-6|TRBV12-3/TRBV12-4|many
ASSLGPWSGSSPLH
>TRBJ2-1|TRBV13|many
ASSRNRYNEQF
>TRBJ2-2|TRBV7-6|few
ASRPSGGLNTGELF
>TRBJ1-2|TRBV11-2|many
ASSLIAGVMGHYGYT
>TRBJ1-5|TRBV24-1|many
ATSKGIRNQPQH
>TRBJ2-7|TRBV28|many
ASRQGYHEQY
>TRBJ1-5|TRBV28|many
ASSLPTGFGNQPQH
>TRBJ2-3|TRBV20-1|many
SARGQGATDTQY
>TRBJ2-2|TRBV6-1|few
ASSDSGGPGTGELF
>TRBJ2-7|TRBV10-3|many
AISAYSGSDEQY
>TRBJ1-2|TRBV10-3|many
AISRDRGDTNYGYT
>TRBJ1-2|TRBV28|.
ASSTGQGARYGYT
>TRBJ1-1|TRBV6-1|many
ASTRGNTEAF
>TRBJ2-3|TRBV28|many
ASSAIGPAEDTQY
>TRBJ2-1|TRBV29-1|.
SVAGTPYNEQF
>TRBJ2-1|TRBV7-3|many
ASSGTSGEQF
>TRBJ1-2|TRBV20-1|few
SEMTGANYGYT
>TRBJ1-1|TRBV12-3/TRBV12-4|many
ASSLKGARTEAF
>TRBJ2-7|TRBV20-1|few
SARDGGHSYEQY
>TRBJ2-1|TRBV7-6|many
ASSLLGGRASNEQF
>TRBJ2-1|TRBV27|many
ASSLGPSGAEQF
>TRBJ1-5|TRBV10-2|few
ASSPGQSNQPQH
>TRBJ1-1|TRBV25-1|few
ASSEAGGIGTEAF
>TRBJ1-1|TRBV6-5|.
ASSYPPGPGDSMNTEAF
>TRBJ2-1|TRBV6-2/TRBV6-3|.
ASSYMPGTGLGNEQF
>TRBJ2-1|TRBV14|few
ASSQDPLVLEVNYNEQF